The T cell receptor beta chain under discussion was sequenced for a study of blood T cell repertoires in COVID-19 (dated by TCRdb to the early 2020s). The study in broad terms: The collaborator samples originated in the United States, Italy and Spain and spanned the acute and convalescent phases of COVID-19. The prospective study material was composed of cDNA or gDNA derived from T cells, B-cell-depleted T cells, or PBMCs. Deeply sampled blood TCRbeta repertoires from subjects exposed to, actively infected with, or recovered from COVID-19 were included in the dataset. The repertoires were made available in a free public database intended to serve as a resource for research on the immune response to SARS-CoV-2. The samples were drawn from the first 160 participants of the ongoing ImmuneRACE study and from under 1,500 subjects provided by 6 global collaborators. The sample metadata nearly always contained a de-identified subject ID, COVID-19 status, age in years and sex. Where HLA class I and class II types were available, the types were taken from metadata supplied by the sample provider, not from assay-based typing.

Results the study describes overall, beyond this receptor: Clinical and demographic metadata were provided uncurated, with the amount varying by source and participant.

Reading from cysteine to phenylalanine, the CDR3 counts 16 amino acids. Only the CDR3 DNA stays, 48 bases, in frame from base 1. Here V drops 1 base and J drops 7 bases, and the junction holds 6 bases not matched to any gene. Per the germline V gene, MGHDK is the CDR1 and SYGVNS is the CDR2. To note about this clone: Its antigen specificity is not known. No base quality information exists; no much larger clone differs at one position.

Whole blood was collected in K2EDTA tubes by collaborating institutions according to the institutions' own protocols. For TCRbeta analysis, collaborators shipped samples as frozen whole blood, isolated PBMCs, or DNA extracted from either of those sample types. TCRbeta CDR3 regions were amplified from genomic DNA using the immunoSEQ Assay, a bias-controlled multiplex PCR. As for the original processing: The number of nucleated cells in each sample was estimated by amplification of reference gene primers within the assay. To quantify the absolute abundance of each unique TCRbeta CDR3 rearrangement, sequence reads were collapsed and filtered. For each sample, productive Simpson clonality was calculated as the square root of Simpson's diversity index over productive rearrangements. Imported from immuneACCESS, the table was reduced by TCRdb to in-frame sequences with V and J called. These copies leave out some clones; in studies compared against another copy, an unresolved V gene accounts for under half, and the cause of the remainder is not known. Clonal size and the V and J genes are those of that table, whereas D and trimming came from the DNA. This sample has some 150,000 clones in its table, and roughly nine tenths of those were observed once. Of the sample, around 1.5% is held by the ten largest clones.

The specimen was peripheral blood. The V and J genes are TRBV25-1 and TRBJ1-6; TRBD1 matches 8 bases in the middle. The receptor's source is a human donor in a cohort sampled during active COVID-19. The DNA is as follows: TGTGCCAGCAGTGAATCTCGACAGGGGTACAATTCACCCCTCCACTTT. It encodes CASSESRQGYNSPLHF. Supplemented by the reference TRBV25-1 and TRBJ1-6 proteins around the CDR3, the complete variable domain is EADIYQTPRYLVIGTGKKITLECSQTMGHDKMYWYQQDPGMELHLIHYSYGVNSTEKGDLSSESTVSRIRTEHFPLTLESARPSHTSQYLCASSESRQGYNSPLHFGNGTRLTVT.